This T cell receptor beta chain stems from a study of early T cells in non-severe SARS-CoV-2 infection. Study details: Unsorted whole blood bulk RNA was sequenced, with unpaired chains.

A note on this clonotype: The target antigen is unknown.

Overall study results and limits: Missing private and CD4 specificities, VDJdb matching favored anti-spike CD8 responses.

Individual cDNA molecules were tagged with unique molecular identifiers, the study reported. TCRdb reprocessed the 5' RACE reads via MiXCR and lists one record per CDR3 protein. The table lists some 83,000 distinct CDR3 sequences, about 10% of them singletons. Germline assignment: CDR1 SGHNT and CDR2 YYREEE (reference sequence). V gave up 1 base and J gave up 4 bases; unmatched junction bases: 5. This CDR3 has 14 amino acids. The sequence came from an adult who was a healthcare worker with PCR-confirmed SARS-CoV-2 infection or an uninfected control (not recorded which). The rearrangement links TRBV5-4 to TRBJ2-7; 7 bases line up with TRBD1. The sample in question was whole blood, obtained at baseline. The CDR3 nucleotides read TGTGCCAGCAGCTTGAGACAGGGTGGTTACGAGCAGTACTTC. Translation: CASSLRQGGYEQYF.